A selection of T cell receptor beta chains follows, all from one sample in a study of beta chain features in type 1 diabetes. TCRdb's copy holds only in-frame clones and misses some; the assay was immunoSEQ multiplex PCR. The sample lists around 130,000 clones; approximately 9% were seen once. The sequenced material came from central memory CD4+ T cells from blood. These receptors originate from a man under 40 with type 1 diabetes. Each CDR3 is given with its conserved first and last residue. D genes are given only for firm matches. Clone size, where shown, is once, few, many, or a class for clones that have expanded.

TRBD1	TRBV14	few	TRBJ2-7	TGTGCCAGCAGCGGCCGGGACAGGGCGTTCTACGAGCAGTACTTC	CASSGRDRAFYEQYF
NA	TRBV6-5	NA	TRBJ1-2	TGTGCCAGCAGTTCGCCAACGCGCGGCTATGGCTACACCTTC	CASSSPTRGYGYTF
NA	TRBV15	few	TRBJ2-5	TGTGCCACCAGCAGAGACTCCAGTGACCAAGAGACCCAGTACTTC	CATSRDSSDQETQYF
TRBD1	TRBV29-1	few	TRBJ1-2	TGCAGCGTTGGTGGTCCAGGGGGCGGAACGGGCTACACCTTC	CSVGGPGGGTGYTF
NA	TRBV5-6	few	TRBJ2-4	TGTGCCAGCAGCCTCCACGCCCGGGTGGAAAACATTCAGTACTTC	CASSLHARVENIQYF
NA	TRBV29-1	NA	TRBJ1-4	TGCAGCGTGCGGTATGGGGGGATGGAAAAACTGTTTTTT	CSVRYGGMEKLFF
NA	TRBV28	few	TRBJ2-7	TGTGCCAGCAGTCGCGGTAGCAGGGACTACGAGCAGTACTTC	CASSRGSRDYEQYF
TRBD2	TRBV6-6	many	TRBJ2-1	TGTGCCAGCAGTTACCCGCAGCGGGGGGGTCCTGAGCAGTTCTTC	CASSYPQRGGPEQFF
TRBD2	TRBV5-1	NA	TRBJ2-5	TGCGCCAGCAGCAGCGGACTAGCCGAGACCCAGTACTTC	CASSSGLAETQYF
TRBD2	TRBV11-2	few	TRBJ2-2	TGTGCCAGCAGCTTACAACTAGCGGGGGGCGGGGAGCTGTTTTTT	CASSLQLAGGGELFF
NA	TRBV28	many	TRBJ1-1	TGTGCCAGCAGTCCCCTAGGAAGTGAGGTGTATGACACTGAAGCTTTCTTT	CASSPLGSEVYDTEAFF
TRBD1	TRBV5-4	NA	TRBJ2-4	TGTGCCAGCAGCCCGACAGGGGACAAAAACATTCAGTACTTC	CASSPTGDKNIQYF
TRBD2	TRBV11-1	few	TRBJ2-3	TGTGCCAGCAGCTTAAGGCGGACTAGCGGGGCCCCAGCAACAGATACGCAGTATTTT	CASSLRRTSGAPATDTQYF
TRBD2	TRBV6-5	few	TRBJ2-5	TGTGCCAGCAGTTCGGGACTAGCGACTCAAGAGACCCAGTACTTC	CASSSGLATQETQYF
TRBD1	TRBV14	few	TRBJ1-2	TGTGCCAGCAGCCTACAGCAGGGGGGCGGCTACACCTTC	CASSLQQGGGYTF
NA	TRBV6-5	few	TRBJ2-7	TGTGCCAGCAGTTACGGCCAGCGGTCCTCCTACGAGCAGTACTTC	CASSYGQRSSYEQYF
TRBD2	TRBV10-3	few	TRBJ2-3	TGTGCCACCGGACTAGCGGCGAAAGATACGCAGTATTTT	CATGLAAKDTQYF
NA	TRBV5-1	NA	TRBJ1-3	TGCGCCAGCAGGCCAGGGATCGGAAACACCATATATTTT	CASRPGIGNTIYF
TRBD1	TRBV5-1	NA	TRBJ2-1	TGCGCCAGCAGCCGGACGGGGACAGGGCTCGATGAGCAGTTCTTC	CASSRTGTGLDEQFF
TRBD2	TRBV9	few	TRBJ2-1	TGTGCCAGCAGCGTAGTCCCAGCGGGGGGGGGAAATGAGCAGTTCTTC	CASSVVPAGGGNEQFF
NA	TRBV29-1	few	TRBJ2-3	TGCAGCGTTGACGGGAAAAACACAGATACGCAGTATTTT	CSVDGKNTDTQYF
NA	TRBV19	NA	TRBJ1-5	TGTGCCGCCCAGGGAAATAGCAATCAGCCCCAGCATTTT	CAAQGNSNQPQHF
TRBD2	TRBV29-1	few	TRBJ2-3	TGCAGCGCCCGACTAGCGGGGTATTCAGATACGCAGTATTTT	CSARLAGYSDTQYF
TRBD2	TRBV7-3	few	TRBJ2-2	TGTGCCAGCAGCTTAAAAGGACTAGCGGGGTCCGGGGAGCTGTTTTTT	CASSLKGLAGSGELFF
NA	TRBV6-1	NA	TRBJ2-2	TGTGCCAGCAGGCTAAGGGCGGGCGGGGAGCTGTTTTTT	CASRLRAGGELFF
TRBD2	TRBV5-4	NA	TRBJ2-1	TGTGCCAGCAGCGTTCCTACTAGCGGGGGCGCCTACAATGAGCAGTTCTTC	CASSVPTSGGAYNEQFF
NA	TRBV28	NA	TRBJ1-1	TGTGCCAGCACCAAGGCAGGGCTGAACACTGAAGCTTTCTTT	CASTKAGLNTEAFF
TRBD2	TRBV14	NA	TRBJ2-2	TGTGCCAGCAGCCATGAGCGGGGCGTCGAAACGGCCGGGGAGCTGTTTTTT	CASSHERGVETAGELFF
NA	TRBV4-1	NA	TRBJ1-4	TGCGCCAGCAGCCAAGAGCTCTACCCTAATGAAAAACTGTTTTTT	CASSQELYPNEKLFF
TRBD2	TRBV18	NA	TRBJ2-2	TGTGCCAGCTCACGGACTAGCGGGGAGAGGGAGCTGTTTTTT	CASSRTSGERELFF
NA	TRBV30	NA	TRBJ2-3	TGTGCCTGGAGTGTAAGGACAGCCTACACAGATACGCAGTATTTT	CAWSVRTAYTDTQYF
NA	TRBV7-2	NA	TRBJ2-3	TGTGCCAGCAGCCCCTACTTGACTAGCACAGATACGCAGTATTTT	CASSPYLTSTDTQYF
TRBD1	TRBV4-2	few	TRBJ1-5	TGTGCCAGCAGCCCTTCACCGATCGGACAGGGCGGTCAGCCCCAGCATTTT	CASSPSPIGQGGQPQHF
NA	TRBV11-2	NA	TRBJ1-5	TGTGCCAGCAGCCTACCACAGGGCGTTCAGCCCCAGCATTTT	CASSLPQGVQPQHF
TRBD1	TRBV4-2	NA	TRBJ1-2	TGTGCCAGCAGATTTACAGGGGGCTGGGGCTACACCTTC	CASRFTGGWGYTF
TRBD1	TRBV2	few	TRBJ1-6	TGTGCCAGCAGTTTGACAGGGGTAAATTCACCCCTCCACTTT	CASSLTGVNSPLHF
NA	TRBV23-1	NA	TRBJ1-1	TGCGCGGACATTAACACTGAAGCTTTCTTT	CADINTEAFF